This entry lists 9 T cell receptor beta chains sequenced from one sample in a study of T cell responses to AZD1222 COVID-19 vaccine. Here immunoSEQ multiplex PCR was the method, and the copy in TCRdb shows in-frame clones only, minus some. The table shows around 220,000 clones, with around 94% occurring only once. Material: peripheral blood, obtained 28 days after the second dose of the MenACWY control vaccine. The receptor set was obtained from an adult who received the MenACWY meningococcal vaccine as a control.

This clone turned up a few times. The V and J genes are TRBV18 and TRBJ1-1, with a possible D match to TRBD1 (5 bases). Deletions cut 3 bases from V and 0 bases from J, with 11 bases between. This CDR3 is 15 amino acids long. Germline values: CDR1 KGHSH, CDR2 LQKENI. The CDR3 protein is CASSPGQAMNTEAFF. The CDR3 bases are TGTGCCAGCTCACCCGGACAAGCTATGAACACTGAAGCTTTCTTT.

The V call is TRBV6-1, the J call TRBJ1-3; D not resolved. This CDR3 region has 14 residues. V lost 2 bases and J 7 bases, leaving 12 bases between the germline ends. Germline values: CDR1 MNHNS, CDR2 SASEGT. The CDR3 coding sequence is TGTGCCAGCAGTGAATTGGGTGCCGGGAACACCATATATTTT. It is translated as CASSELGAGNTIYF.

The chain couples TRBV4-2 to TRBJ1-5, with D uncertain. This CDR3 comprises 13 residues. Between the trimmed V and J ends, which lost 0 bases and 10 bases, there was a span of 10 bases. Germline values: CDR1 LGHNA, CDR2 YNFKEQ. Here the CDR3 DNA reads TGTGCCAGCAGCCAAGATAGGCCCGATCCCCAGCATTTT. It yields the protein CASSQDRPDPQHF.

The chain carries TRBV6-6 and TRBJ2-2; D perhaps matches TRBD2 (6 bases). CDR1 is MNHNY, CDR2 SVGAGI, per germline (reference sequence). V was pared by 5 bases and J by 6 bases, with 7 bases between. The CDR3 extends over 12 amino acids. For the CDR3, the DNA is TGTGCCAGCAGTGCGGGGTCCGGGGAGCTGTTTTTT. This translates into CASSAGSGELFF.

J is TRBJ2-2 and V is TRBV10-3, with 10 positions matching TRBD1. J gave up 4 bases and V 4 bases, and 6 bases lay outside the gene matches. The CDR3 contains 16 residues. CDR1 ENHRY and CDR2 SYGVKD come from the germline V gene. CDR3 residues: CAISGGRTGGTGELFF. CDR3 DNA: TGTGCCATCAGTGGAGGAAGGACAGGGGGCACCGGGGAGCTGTTTTTT.

The rearrangement uses TRBV28 and TRBJ2-2; TRBD2 matches 16 bases. In germline, CDR1 is MDHEN, CDR2 SYDVKM. The CDR3 has 19 residues. V shed 3 bases, J shed 4 bases, and the junction held 8 bases outside the gene matches. CDR3 in DNA: TGTGCCAGCAGTTTGGGACTAGCGGGGGGGCCCCGAGGCACCGGGGAGCTGTTTTTT. The encoded protein is CASSLGLAGGPRGTGELFF. The complete variable domain, with remaining parts taken from reference TRBV28 and TRBJ2-2, reads DVKVTQSSRYLVKRTGEKVFLECVQDMDHENMFWYRQDPGLGLRLIYFSYDVKMKEKGDIPEGYSVSREKKERFSLILESASTNQTSMYLCASSLGLAGGPRGTGELFFGEGSRLTVL.

The chain links TRBV19 to TRBJ1-1, with 7 bases that match TRBD1. The J segment lost 1 base and the V segment lost 4 bases, leaving 3 bases of the junction unmatched. The germline V gene encodes CDR1 LNHDA and CDR2 SQIVND (reference sequence). The CDR3 length is 14 residues. The CDR3 reads CASSTGQANTEAFF. The CDR3, as DNA: TGTGCCAGTAGTACCGGACAGGCGAACACTGAAGCTTTCTTT.

The CDR3 DNA reads as TGTGCCAGCAGTCCCCGAGGACAGACGTACGAGCAGTACTTC. It specifies CASSPRGQTYEQYF. This chain uses TRBV6-5 with TRBJ2-7, with a tentative D call TRBD1 (6 bases). The CDR3 contains 14 residues. Germline-derived CDR1 and CDR2 are MNHEY and SVGAGI. The ends were cut back, 5 bases at V and 4 bases at J, with 15 bases in the middle.

V gene TRBV24-1 combines with J gene TRBJ1-5; TRBD1 aligns across 8 bases. Germline CDR1 reads KGHDR; CDR2 reads SFDVKD. V dropped 9 bases and J dropped 3; count of bases not matched to a gene: 6. CDR3 length: 14 residues. This CDR3 reads CATADRAYNQPQHF. The CDR3 DNA reads as TGTGCCACCGCGGACAGGGCGTACAATCAGCCCCAGCATTTT.